This T cell receptor beta chain originates from a study of T cells in Graves' hyperthyroidism and ophthalmopathy. Study context: Peripheral blood was obtained at initial diagnosis, preceding any treatment.

Amplification targeted TCR beta CDR3 regions from RNA transcripts. First-round RT-PCR with HTBI primers amplified the TCR CDR3 region. Using its own MiXCR run on the multiplex PCR reads, TCRdb lists one record per CDR3 protein. The sample lists 30,000 to 40,000 distinct CDR3 sequences, about 50% occurring once. In germline, CDR1 is SQVTM, CDR2 ANQGSEA. The length of the CDR3 is 12 residues. The V and J ends lost 0 bases and 6 bases respectively, with 8 bases between them. Sequencing used blood. The receptor was derived from a man in his forties or fifties with Graves' ophthalmopathy. The rearrangement uses TRBV29-1 and TRBJ2-5, with D hard to call. CDR3 nucleotides: TGCAGCGTTGAAGATAGAAGCCAGACCCAGTACTTC. Translated, it gives CSVEDRSQTQYF.